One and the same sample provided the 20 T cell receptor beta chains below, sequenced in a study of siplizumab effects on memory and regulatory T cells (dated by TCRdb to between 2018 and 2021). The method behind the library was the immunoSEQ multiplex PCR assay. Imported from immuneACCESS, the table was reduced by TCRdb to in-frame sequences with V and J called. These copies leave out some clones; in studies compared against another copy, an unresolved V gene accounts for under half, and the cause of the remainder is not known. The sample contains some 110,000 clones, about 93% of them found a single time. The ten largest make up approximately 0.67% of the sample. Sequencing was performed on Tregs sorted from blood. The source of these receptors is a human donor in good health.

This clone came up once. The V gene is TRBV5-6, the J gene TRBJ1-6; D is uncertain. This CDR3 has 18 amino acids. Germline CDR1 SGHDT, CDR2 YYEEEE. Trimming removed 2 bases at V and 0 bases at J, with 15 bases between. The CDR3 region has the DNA TGTGCCAGCAGCTTAAGTCCGGAGAAGAGCTCCTATAATTCACCCCTCCACTTT. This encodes CASSLSPEKSSYNSPLHF.

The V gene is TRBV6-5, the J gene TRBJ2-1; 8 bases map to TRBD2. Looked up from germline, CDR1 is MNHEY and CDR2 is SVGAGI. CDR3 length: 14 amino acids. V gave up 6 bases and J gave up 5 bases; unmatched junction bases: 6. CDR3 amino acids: CASSPAGGHNEQFF. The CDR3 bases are TGTGCCAGCAGCCCGGCGGGGGGCCACAATGAGCAGTTCTTC.

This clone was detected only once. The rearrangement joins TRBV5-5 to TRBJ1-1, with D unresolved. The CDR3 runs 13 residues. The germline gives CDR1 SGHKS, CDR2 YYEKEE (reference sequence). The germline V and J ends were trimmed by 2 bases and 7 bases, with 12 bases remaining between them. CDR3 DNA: TGTGCCAGCAGCTTCCGGGCCAGAGATGAAGCTTTCTTT. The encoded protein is CASSFRARDEAFF.

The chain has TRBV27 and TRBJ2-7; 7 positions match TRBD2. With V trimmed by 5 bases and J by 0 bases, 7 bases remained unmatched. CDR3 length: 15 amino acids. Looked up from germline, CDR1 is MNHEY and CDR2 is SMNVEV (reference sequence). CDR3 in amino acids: CASSPREPRSYEQYF. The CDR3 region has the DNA TGTGCCAGCAGTCCGCGGGAGCCTCGCTCCTACGAGCAGTACTTC.

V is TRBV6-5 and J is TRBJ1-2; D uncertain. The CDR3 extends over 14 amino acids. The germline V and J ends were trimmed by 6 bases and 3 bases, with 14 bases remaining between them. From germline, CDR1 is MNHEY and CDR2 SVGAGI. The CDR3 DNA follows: TGTGCCAGCAGACCCCCCTTGAACTACTATGGCTACACCTTC. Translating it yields CASRPPLNYYGYTF.

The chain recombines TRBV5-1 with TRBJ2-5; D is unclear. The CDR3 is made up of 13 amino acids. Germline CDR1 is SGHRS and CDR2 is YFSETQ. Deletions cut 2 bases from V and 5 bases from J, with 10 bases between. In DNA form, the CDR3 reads TGCGCCAGCAGCTTTTCCCCCCGGGAGACCCAGTACTTC. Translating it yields CASSFSPRETQYF.

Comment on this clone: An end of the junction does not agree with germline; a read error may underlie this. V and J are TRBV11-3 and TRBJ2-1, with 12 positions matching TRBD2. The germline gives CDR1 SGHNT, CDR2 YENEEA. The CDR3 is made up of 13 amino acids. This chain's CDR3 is CASSLGILAGGVF. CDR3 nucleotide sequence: TGTGCCAGCAGCTTGGGAATCCTAGCGGGGGGGGTCTTC.

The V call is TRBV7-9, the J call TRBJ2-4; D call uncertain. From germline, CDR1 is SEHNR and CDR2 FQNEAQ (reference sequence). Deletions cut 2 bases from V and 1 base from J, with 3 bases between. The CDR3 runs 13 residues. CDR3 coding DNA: TGTGCCAGCAGCTTATTGGCCAAAAACATTCAGTACTTC. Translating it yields CASSLLAKNIQYF.

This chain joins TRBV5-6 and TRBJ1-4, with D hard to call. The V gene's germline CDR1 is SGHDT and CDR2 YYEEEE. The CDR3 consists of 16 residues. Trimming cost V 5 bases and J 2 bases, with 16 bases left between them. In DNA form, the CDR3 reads TGTGCCAGCAGTCTAGGCCTGACGGGGACTAATGAAAAACTGTTTTTT. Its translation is CASSLGLTGTNEKLFF.

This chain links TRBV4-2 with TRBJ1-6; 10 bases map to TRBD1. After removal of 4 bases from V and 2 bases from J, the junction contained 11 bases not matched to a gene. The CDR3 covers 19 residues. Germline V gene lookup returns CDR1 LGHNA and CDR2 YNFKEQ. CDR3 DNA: TGTGCCAGCAGCCGTGGACAGGGGGATAGGTGGGCCTATAATTCACCCCTCCACTTT. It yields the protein CASSRGQGDRWAYNSPLHF.

DNA for the CDR3: TGTGCCAGCTCACCACCCGCCGGGACAGGGTATTACGAGCAGTACTTC. Amino acid sequence: CASSPPAGTGYYEQYF. The rearrangement links TRBV18 to TRBJ2-7; 9 nucleotides line up with TRBD1. The CDR3 sequence is 16 residues long. Germline CDR1 reads KGHSH; CDR2 reads LQKENI. Trimming removed 0 bases from V and 4 bases from J; junction bases left unmatched: 7.

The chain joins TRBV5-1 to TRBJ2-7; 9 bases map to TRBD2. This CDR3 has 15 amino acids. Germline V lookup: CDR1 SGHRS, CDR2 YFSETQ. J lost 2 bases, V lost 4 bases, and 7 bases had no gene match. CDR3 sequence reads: CASSIKRGAPYEQYF. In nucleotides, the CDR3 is TGCGCCAGCAGCATAAAGCGGGGGGCCCCCTACGAGCAGTACTTC.

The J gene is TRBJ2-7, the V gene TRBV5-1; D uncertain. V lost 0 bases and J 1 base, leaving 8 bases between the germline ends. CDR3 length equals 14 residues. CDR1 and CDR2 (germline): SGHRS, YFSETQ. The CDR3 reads CASSLVGGSYEQYF. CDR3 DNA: TGCGCCAGCAGCTTGGTCGGCGGTTCCTACGAGCAGTACTTC.

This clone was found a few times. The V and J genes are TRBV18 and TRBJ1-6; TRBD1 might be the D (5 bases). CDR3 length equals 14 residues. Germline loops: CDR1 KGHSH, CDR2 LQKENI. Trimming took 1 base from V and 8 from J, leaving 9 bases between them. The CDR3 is CASSPRGGDSPLHF. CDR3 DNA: TGTGCCAGCTCACCACGGGGGGGGGATTCACCCCTCCACTTT.

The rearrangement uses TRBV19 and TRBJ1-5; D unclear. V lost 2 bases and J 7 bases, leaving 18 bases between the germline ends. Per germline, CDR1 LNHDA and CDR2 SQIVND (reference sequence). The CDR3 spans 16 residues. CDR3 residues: CASSILWQELLQPQHF. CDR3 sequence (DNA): TGTGCCAGTAGTATATTATGGCAGGAGTTACTGCAGCCCCAGCATTTT.

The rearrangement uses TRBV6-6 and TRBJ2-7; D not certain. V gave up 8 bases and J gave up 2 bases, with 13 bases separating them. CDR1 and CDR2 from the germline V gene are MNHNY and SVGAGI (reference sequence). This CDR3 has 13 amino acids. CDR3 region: CASLGRNAYEQYF. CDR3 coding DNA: TGTGCCAGCTTAGGCAGGAATGCCTACGAGCAGTACTTC.

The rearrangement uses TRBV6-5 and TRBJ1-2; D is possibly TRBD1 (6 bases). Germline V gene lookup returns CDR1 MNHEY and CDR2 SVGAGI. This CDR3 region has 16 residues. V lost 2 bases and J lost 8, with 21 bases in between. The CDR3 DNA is TGTGCCAGCAGTTACAGGGGGGTTTCTTCGACGGGCGGCTACACCTTC. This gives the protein CASSYRGVSSTGGYTF.

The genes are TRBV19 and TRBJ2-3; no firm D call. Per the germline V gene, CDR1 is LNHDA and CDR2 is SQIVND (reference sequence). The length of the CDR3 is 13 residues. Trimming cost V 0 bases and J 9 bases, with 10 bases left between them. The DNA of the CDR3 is TGTGCCAGTAGTATAGAGCGGCGCGGCACGCAGTATTTT. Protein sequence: CASSIERRGTQYF.

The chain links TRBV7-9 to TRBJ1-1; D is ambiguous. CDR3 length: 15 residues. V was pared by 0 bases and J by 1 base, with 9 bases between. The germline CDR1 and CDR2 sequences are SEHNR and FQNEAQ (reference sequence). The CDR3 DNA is TGTGCCAGCAGCTTAGCCCCCAGATCGAACACTGAAGCTTTCTTT. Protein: CASSLAPRSNTEAFF.

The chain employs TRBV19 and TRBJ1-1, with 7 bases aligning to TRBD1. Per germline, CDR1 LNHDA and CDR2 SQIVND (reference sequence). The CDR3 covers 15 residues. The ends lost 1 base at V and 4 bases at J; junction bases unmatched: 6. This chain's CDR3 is CASSIVGGSGTEAFF. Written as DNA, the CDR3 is TGTGCCAGTAGTATAGTAGGGGGCTCGGGCACTGAAGCTTTCTTT. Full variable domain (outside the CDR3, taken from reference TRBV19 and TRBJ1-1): DGGITQSPKYLFRKEGQNVTLSCEQNLNHDAMYWYRQDPGQGLRLIYYSQIVNDFQKGDIAEGYSVSREKKESFPLTVTSAQKNPTAFYLCASSIVGGSGTEAFFGQGTRLTVV.